This T cell receptor (beta chain) was profiled in a study of blood T cells in healthy people across ages. Study-level findings and limits: Naive CD4+ cell counts and diversity both ran higher in long-lived than in aged donors. Roughly linearly, TCR beta diversity per million T cells fell as age increased.

There are a few counts of this clonotype. What it recognizes is unknown. The authors ran a second PCR of 7 to 11 cycles using a sample-barcoded 5' primer and a J-beta primer mix. Each cDNA molecule carried a tag from a template-switch adaptor that contained 12 random nucleotides. Each CDR3 protein is one row after TCRdb ran MiXCR on the 5' RACE reads. The sample shows approximately 1.5 million distinct CDR3 sequences, approximately 32% of them seen only once. The CDR3 sequence is 15 residues long. Germline V lookup: CDR1 SGHTA, CDR2 FQGTGA. V lost 6 bases to trimming and J lost 6 bases, with 18 bases between them.

V is TRBV7-3 and J is TRBJ2-1, with D perhaps TRBD2 (6 bases). The receptor was isolated from a woman aged 25 to 39 in good health. Sequencing was done on a sample of blood. The CDR3, as DNA: TGTGCCAGCAGTCTAAGGGACTGGGGCGGCAATGAGCAGTTCTTC. Amino acids: CASSLRDWGGNEQFF.